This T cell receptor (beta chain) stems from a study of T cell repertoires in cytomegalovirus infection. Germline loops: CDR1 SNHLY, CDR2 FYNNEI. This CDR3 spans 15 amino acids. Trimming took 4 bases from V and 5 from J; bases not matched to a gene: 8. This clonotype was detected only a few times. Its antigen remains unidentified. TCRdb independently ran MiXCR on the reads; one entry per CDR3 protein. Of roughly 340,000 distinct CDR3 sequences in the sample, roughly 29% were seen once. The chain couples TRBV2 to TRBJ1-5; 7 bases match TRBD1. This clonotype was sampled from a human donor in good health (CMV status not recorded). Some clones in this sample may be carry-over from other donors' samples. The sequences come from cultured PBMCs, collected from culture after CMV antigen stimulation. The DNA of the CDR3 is TGTGCCAGCAGTGTGGACAGGAAAGGTTATCAGCCCCAGCATTTT. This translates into CASSVDRKGYQPQHF.